This T cell receptor (beta chain) was identified during a study of response to subunit inactivated influenza vaccine. TCRdb reprocessed the RT-PCR reads via MiXCR and lists one record per CDR3 protein. In the table there are 650,000 to 800,000 distinct CDR3 sequences, around 14% of which are singletons. The CDR3 totals 14 residues. Trimming removed 4 bases from V and 2 bases from J, with 11 bases in between. Germline CDR1 and CDR2: SGHTA and FQGNSA. Only a few counts were recorded for this clonotype. This material consisted of PBMCs from blood, taken 14 to 15 days before vaccination. The receptor's source is a man aged 50-60 years who received an inactivated influenza vaccine. The chain carries TRBV7-2 and TRBJ2-5; tentative D call: TRBD1 (6 bases). The CDR3 DNA reads as TGTGCCAGCAGCTCTAGAGGACAGCAAGAGACCCAGTACTTC. It codes for CASSSRGQQETQYF.